This T cell receptor beta chain was identified in a study of Ad26.COV2.S vaccination and SARS-CoV-2 variants. About the study: Into the muscle, Ad26.COV2.S was dosed once or twice, 56 days apart.

Comments on this clone: Its antigen is not known.

Overall study results and limits: The breadth of spike-specific CD8+ and CD4+ T cell responses after vaccination was reportedly substantial.

Treatment specified: around 19 received Ad26.COV2.S at low or high dose, single or two shots; roughly five received placebo; per-sample allocation not given. Collection of the samples took place on day 63 after the first injection of vaccine or placebo. V dropped 1 base and J dropped 4; count of bases not matched to a gene: 8. This CDR3 region has 16 residues. CDR1 and CDR2 from the germline V gene are MNHNS and SASEGT. Assay: immunoSEQ multiplex PCR; the TCRdb copy retains only in-frame clones and omits some. The repertoire consists of just over 350,000 clones, with approximately 81% occurring once and the leading ten covering about 3.3%.

The V call is TRBV6-1, the J call TRBJ1-2, with 8 nucleotides matching TRBD1. This specimen was peripheral blood, taken in a trial of Ad26.COV2.S vaccine versus placebo. The clonotype was recovered from a person between 18 and 59 years old who received the Ad26.COV2.S COVID-19 vaccine or a placebo. In DNA, the CDR3 is TGTGCCAGCAGTGAAGGTGGTAGGGGACAGGCCTATGGCTACACCTTC. Translating it yields CASSEGGRGQAYGYTF.